There are many counts of the clone carrying this T cell receptor beta chain. Antigen: not known. Sequencing targeted expressed TCRB transcripts, as all isolated RNA had been reverse transcribed. Some clones are missing from TCRdb's copy, which holds only in-frame ones; the method was immunoSEQ multiplex PCR. The table records about 390,000 clones, about 10% of them present only once. CDR1 and CDR2 (germline): MDHEN, SYDVKM. The CDR3 spans 14 residues. J lost 2 bases, V lost 10 bases, and 8 bases had no gene match. The sample originates from a study of beta chain features in type 1 diabetes. Whole-study context: Patients were similar to healthy donors in age and gender (as well as in cell yields). General study results and limits: Moderately but significantly shorter TCRB CDR3s were found in Type 1 diabetes patients in all four CD4+ subsets.

A sort by CD45RO/CCR7/CD25/CD127/CD95/CD27 yielded CD4+ naive, central memory, regulatory and stem cell-like memory cells. The sample was central memory CD4+ T cells from blood. The V gene is TRBV28, the J gene TRBJ1-3; TRBD1 matches 7 bases. The receptor was isolated from a man aged 25 to 40 with type 1 diabetes. CDR3 loop: CATGGTAAGNTIYF. The CDR3 nucleotides are TGTGCCACCGGTGGGACAGCGGCTGGAAACACCATATATTTT.